One and the same sample provided the 22 T cell receptor beta chains below, sequenced in a study of shared clonotypes between healthy human individuals. It was CD45RO-negative cells, positively selected for CCR7, that made up naive CD8 cells, with terminally differentiated effector memory CD45RA+ cells excluded. Only in-frame clones appear in the TCRdb table, and some are missing; sequencing was by immunoSEQ multiplex PCR. The data hold about 820,000 clones, with roughly 92% observed a single time. The sequencing input was naive CD8+ T cells sorted from blood. Receptors originate from a man aged 30 to 45 in good health.

This clone was seen just once. This chain links TRBV13 with TRBJ2-1, with D unclear. CDR1 and CDR2 (germline): PRHDT, FYEKMQ (reference sequence). Trimming removed 6 bases at V and 5 bases at J, with 8 bases between. The length of the CDR3 is 12 residues. Written as DNA, the CDR3 is TGTGCCAGCAGTTTACAAAACAATGAGCAGTTCTTC. This sequence encodes CASSLQNNEQFF.

The chain recombines TRBV7-2 with TRBJ2-3, with 12 bases fitting TRBD2. The CDR3 is 19 residues long. V lost 3 bases, J lost 0 bases, and 10 bases stayed unmatched. Germline V gene sequence: CDR1 SGHTA, CDR2 FQGNSA. The CDR3 spells CASSFTTSGRNPSTDTQYF. As DNA, the CDR3 is TGTGCCAGCAGCTTTACCACTAGCGGGAGGAACCCTAGCACAGATACGCAGTATTTT.

CDR3 protein: CASSGRSSYEQYF. DNA for the CDR3: TGTGCCAGCAGCGGGAGGTCCTCCTACGAGCAGTACTTC. The chain combines TRBV25-1 with TRBJ2-7; TRBD2 matches 7 bases. Losses at the gene ends were 6 bases for V and 0 bases for J; bases not matched to a gene: 2. This CDR3 is built from 13 residues. Germline V lookup: CDR1 MGHDK, CDR2 SYGVNS.

This clone appeared a single time. The identical CDR3 is also encoded by other nucleotide sequences in the sample. The CDR3: CASSVGTSNEQFF. CDR3 DNA sequence: TGTGCCAGCAGCGTAGGGACTAGCAATGAGCAGTTCTTC. The chain links TRBV9 to TRBJ2-1; 7 positions match TRBD2. CDR3 size: 13 residues. V shed 0 bases, J shed 6 bases, and the junction held 0 bases outside the gene matches. Germline values: CDR1 SGDLS, CDR2 YYNGEE.

In DNA, the CDR3 is TGCGCCAGCAGCCTTAAACTAGCGGGAGTCAATGAGCAGTTCTTC. Translated, it gives CASSLKLAGVNEQFF. V and J are TRBV4-1 and TRBJ2-1, with TRBD2 identical over 11 bases. Trimming took 4 bases from V and 6 from J; bases not matched to a gene: 5. The CDR3 extends over 15 amino acids. Germline V gene data show CDR1 as MGHRA and CDR2 as YSYEKL.

The chain carries TRBV2 and TRBJ1-2, with 10 bases fitting TRBD1. CDR3 length: 18 residues. Germline V CDR1 and CDR2: SNHLY, FYNNEI. With V trimmed by 4 bases and J by 3 bases, 14 bases remained unmatched. This CDR3 reads CASSGGTGAPEDHYGYTF. The CDR3 nucleotides read TGTGCCAGCAGTGGGGGGACAGGGGCCCCCGAGGATCACTATGGCTACACCTTC. Supplemented by reference TRBV2 and TRBJ1-2, the full variable domain reads EPEVTQTPSHQVTQMGQEVILRCVPISNHLYFYWYRQILGQKVEFLVSFYNNEISEKSEIFDDQFSVERPDGSNFTLKIRSTKLEDSAMYFCASSGGTGAPEDHYGYTFGSGTRLTVV.

CDR3 in amino acids: CSVEGADHEQYF. CDR3 DNA: TGCAGCGTTGAAGGGGCGGACCACGAGCAGTACTTC. The genes are TRBV29-1 and TRBJ2-7; D is undetermined. CDR3 length: 12 residues. V was cut by 1 base and J by 5 bases, with 9 bases left in between. Germline V gene lookup returns CDR1 SQVTM and CDR2 ANQGSEA.

V is TRBV7-9 and J is TRBJ2-5; D possibly matches TRBD1 or TRBD2 (5 bases each). The germline V gene encodes CDR1 SEHNR and CDR2 FQNEAQ (reference sequence). The germline V and J ends were trimmed by 1 base and 6 bases, with 6 bases remaining between them. The length of the CDR3 is 12 residues. CDR3 sequence reads: CASSLGGKTQYF. DNA for the CDR3: TGTGCCAGCAGCTTAGGGGGGAAGACCCAGTACTTC.

The V call is TRBV27, the J call TRBJ2-2; D is unclear. Trimming pared 6 bases from V and 5 bases from J, leaving 10 bases between. The CDR3 extends over 13 amino acids. The germline V gene has CDR1 MNHEY and CDR2 SMNVEV (reference sequence). The CDR3 protein is CASSTTRTGELFF. CDR3 nucleotide sequence: TGTGCCAGCAGCACCACAAGGACCGGGGAGCTGTTTTTT.

This clone came up a few times. The gene calls are TRBV7-3 and TRBJ2-1; 8 positions match TRBD2. Germline CDR1 reads SGHTA; CDR2 reads FQGTGA. J lost 2 bases, V lost 5 bases, and 8 bases had no gene match. The CDR3 loop spans 16 amino acids. For the CDR3, the DNA is TGTGCCAGCAGCCTTCAATCGGGACTAGCCTACAATGAGCAGTTCTTC. As protein: CASSLQSGLAYNEQFF.

This clone showed up just once. The chain combines TRBV29-1 with TRBJ1-4, with 9 bases that match TRBD1. Germline V gene lookup returns CDR1 SQVTM and CDR2 ANQGSEA. The CDR3 spans 12 residues. The junction had 9 bases not matched to a gene; V was cut back by 7 bases and J by 12 bases. CDR3 in DNA: TGCAGCGGGAGGACAGGGGAAGGGGAACTGTTTTTT. Residues: CSGRTGEGELFF. Looking up the rest from reference TRBV29-1 and TRBJ1-4 gives the full variable domain: SAVISQKPSRDICQRGTSLTIQCQVDSQVTMMFWYRQQPGQSLTLIATANQGSEATYESGFVIDKFPISRPNLTFSTLTVSNMSPEDSSIYLCSGRTGEGELFFGSGTQLSVL.

Points on this clone: The same CDR3 arises from other DNA sequences in this sample as well. This CDR3 reads CASSVGGRGTDTQYF. The CDR3 nucleotides are TGTGCCAGCAGCGTAGGCGGGAGGGGCACAGATACGCAGTATTTT. This chain joins TRBV9 and TRBJ2-3, with 9 bases lining up with TRBD2. This CDR3 contains 15 residues. V lost 0 bases, J lost 1 base, and 0 bases stayed unmatched. Germline assignment: CDR1 SGDLS and CDR2 YYNGEE. Full variable domain (rest looked up from reference TRBV9 and TRBJ2-3): DSGVTQTPKHLITATGQRVTLRCSPRSGDLSVYWYQQSLDQGLQFLIQYYNGEERAKGNILERFSAQQFPDLHSELNLSSLELGDSALYFCASSVGGRGTDTQYFGPGTRLTVL.

The chain joins TRBV7-6 to TRBJ2-1; 13 nucleotides line up with TRBD2. The germline V gene has CDR1 SGHVS and CDR2 FNYEAQ. V shed 5 bases and J 9 bases; nucleotides not matched to a gene: 13. The CDR3 loop spans 17 amino acids. The CDR3 DNA is TGTGCCAGCAGCGATACCGGGACTAGCGGGAATCAGGGTGAGCAGTTCTTC. Encoded protein: CASSDTGTSGNQGEQFF.

The rearrangement joins TRBV6-6 to TRBJ2-5; D uncertain. CDR3 length: 15 amino acids. V was trimmed by 6 bases and J by 1 base, leaving 15 bases between them. The V gene's germline CDR1 is MNHNY and CDR2 SVGAGI (reference sequence). The CDR3 nucleotides read TGTGCCAGCAGCAACACACAATATGGCCAAGAGACCCAGTACTTC. It specifies CASSNTQYGQETQYF.

V and J are TRBV9 and TRBJ2-3; tentative D call: TRBD1 (5 bases). V was cut by 4 bases and J by 2 bases, with 14 bases left in between. Germline-derived CDR1 and CDR2 are SGDLS and YYNGEE. The CDR3 is 15 residues long. The CDR3 reads CASSLFQGITDTQYF. CDR3 coding DNA: TGTGCCAGCAGCCTCTTTCAGGGAATCACAGATACGCAGTATTTT.

The chain has TRBV9 and TRBJ2-7, with TRBD1 identical over 7 bases. This CDR3 region has 15 residues. Trimming removed 0 bases from V and 3 bases from J; junction bases left unmatched: 6. The germline V gene has CDR1 SGDLS and CDR2 YYNGEE. CDR3 in amino acids: CASSVAPGQNYEQYF. CDR3 DNA sequence: TGTGCCAGCAGCGTAGCCCCGGGACAGAACTACGAGCAGTACTTC.

The chain links TRBV7-9 to TRBJ2-7; D unclear. The CDR3 spans 14 residues. Trimming removed 4 bases at V and 2 bases at J, with 12 bases between. Germline assignment: CDR1 SEHNR and CDR2 FQNEAQ (reference sequence). The CDR3 region has the DNA TGTGCCAGCAGCTCAGGAGTGAACGCCTACGAGCAGTACTTC. Protein: CASSSGVNAYEQYF.

The genes are TRBV2 and TRBJ2-7; 13 nucleotides agree with TRBD2. Germline V gene data show CDR1 as SNHLY and CDR2 as FYNNEI. The CDR3 covers 19 residues. Trimming at V came to 3 bases and at J to 4 bases, leaving 15 bases not matched to a gene. The CDR3 nucleotides read TGTGCCAGCAGTGACACCGGGACTAGCGGGACCAGAAGACTATACGAGCAGTACTTC. Encoded protein: CASSDTGTSGTRRLYEQYF.

The chain recombines TRBV11-2 with TRBJ1-1; no clear D gene. The germline CDR1 and CDR2 sequences are SGHAT and FQNNGV. CDR3 length: 12 amino acids. The V end lost 1 base, the J end lost 7 bases, and 7 bases lay between the germline ends. CDR3 sequence reads: CASSLGDGEAFF. The CDR3 coding sequence is TGTGCCAGCAGCTTAGGCGACGGTGAAGCTTTCTTT.

The rearrangement joins TRBV28 to TRBJ2-7; 11 bases agree with TRBD2. CDR1 and CDR2 from the germline V gene are MDHEN and SYDVKM. The CDR3 covers 17 residues. The V gene end was trimmed by 2 bases and the J gene end by 0 bases; junction bases not matched to a gene: 6. CDR3 residues: CASSLLAGGITSYEQYF. CDR3 DNA: TGTGCCAGCAGTTTACTAGCGGGAGGAATAACCTCCTACGAGCAGTACTTC.

The chain couples TRBV5-1 to TRBJ2-2; D may be TRBD1 or TRBD2 (6 bases each). Trimming removed 1 base from V and 5 bases from J, with 18 bases in between. The germline CDR1 and CDR2 sequences are SGHRS and YFSETQ. This CDR3 contains 17 residues. CDR3 sequence (DNA): TGCGCCAGCAGCTTGTCCAGAATGGGGGGCGGAACCGGGGAGCTGTTTTTT. This gives the protein CASSLSRMGGGTGELFF. The variable domain in full, completed from reference TRBV5-1 and TRBJ2-2, reads KAGVTQTPRYLIKTRGQQVTLSCSPISGHRSVSWYQQTPGQGLQFLFEYFSETQRNKGNFPGRFSGRQFSNSRSEMNVSTLELGDSALYLCASSLSRMGGGTGELFFGEGSRLTVL.

J is TRBJ1-2 and V is TRBV28; 8 positions match TRBD1. The junction had 9 bases not matched to a gene; V was cut back by 8 bases and J by 4 bases. The CDR3 extends over 14 amino acids. CDR1 and CDR2 (germline): MDHEN, SYDVKM. This chain's CDR3 is CASYRPGTGYGYTF. The CDR3, as DNA: TGTGCCAGCTATCGACCCGGGACAGGCTATGGCTACACCTTC.